What follows describes a single T cell receptor (beta chain). Responders (about 200,000, CFSE-labeled) were co-plated with about 200,000 irradiated, violet-dye-labeled stimulators. J gave up 0 bases and V 0 bases, and 6 bases lay outside the gene matches. Germline V CDR1 and CDR2: LGHNA, YSLEER. The CDR3 contains 17 residues. This specimen comes from a study of graft-versus-host responses after intestinal transplantation. Looking at the study overall: Once they had received anti-thymocyte globulin induction, all recipients took tacrolimus and steroids for around three years. General observations from the study: After transplant, early declines in HvG clones were associated with peak levels of circulating GvH clones. Recipient marrow showed GvH clones, some seen first in ileum or blood.

The table came from immunoSEQ multiplex PCR; TCRdb's copy has only in-frame clones and leaves some out. The table lists 15,000 or so clones, around 33% of them singletons. The chain has TRBV4-3 and TRBJ2-3; 7 positions match TRBD2. Source: alloreactive CD8+ T cells from a mixed lymphocyte reaction culture, taken before intestinal transplant. Subset reported: CFSE-low proliferating T cells sorted from roughly six-day pre-transplant mixed lymphocyte reaction (GvH or HvG direction). The clonotype was recovered from a human patient who received an intestinal transplant. The CDR3 sequence: CASSQDDTSASTDTQYF. CDR3 nucleotides: TGCGCCAGCAGCCAAGATGACACTAGCGCAAGCACAGATACGCAGTATTTT.